The clone carrying this T cell receptor beta chain was counted between two and nine times. Reverse transcription of all isolated RNA meant that expressed TCRB transcripts were sequenced. The assay was immunoSEQ multiplex PCR, and TCRdb's table has in-frame clones only and misses some. The data hold about 370,000 clones, with more than 13% observed a single time. This record belongs to a study of beta chain features in type 1 diabetes. Germline CDR1 and CDR2: KGHSH and LQKENI. The CDR3 length is 15 residues. V was shortened by 2 bases and J by 0 bases, with 11 bases between the two germline ends. Sequences were obtained from naive CD4+ T cells from blood. The chain joins TRBV18 to TRBJ2-7; D is perhaps TRBD1 (5 bases). The clonotype comes from a woman between 18 and 29 years old in good health. CDR3 DNA: TGTGCCAGCTCACCAGCACAGGTACTCTCCTACGAGCAGTACTTC. Residues: CASSPAQVLSYEQYF.